Listed here is a single TCR beta chain. The PCR employed 60 Vbeta primers together with 13 Jbeta primers. Data came from immunoSEQ multiplex PCR; TCRdb stores just in-frame clones and leaves some out. The sample has about 140,000 clones; over 70% are singletons. The source of the sample is a study of cytomegalovirus exposure and HLA in healthy donors. This CDR3 is 15 amino acids long. With V trimmed by 0 bases and J by 6 bases, 2 bases remained unmatched. Germline V lookup: CDR1 MGHRA, CDR2 YSYEKL. The source of this sequence is a man aged 35-49 years in good health and CMV-seropositive. V is TRBV4-1 and J is TRBJ1-2; 12 nucleotides agree with TRBD1. What was sequenced was PBMCs. This chain's CDR3 is CASSQEWDRGHGYTF. The CDR3 nucleotides read TGCGCCAGCAGCCAAGAATGGGACAGGGGGCATGGCTACACCTTC.